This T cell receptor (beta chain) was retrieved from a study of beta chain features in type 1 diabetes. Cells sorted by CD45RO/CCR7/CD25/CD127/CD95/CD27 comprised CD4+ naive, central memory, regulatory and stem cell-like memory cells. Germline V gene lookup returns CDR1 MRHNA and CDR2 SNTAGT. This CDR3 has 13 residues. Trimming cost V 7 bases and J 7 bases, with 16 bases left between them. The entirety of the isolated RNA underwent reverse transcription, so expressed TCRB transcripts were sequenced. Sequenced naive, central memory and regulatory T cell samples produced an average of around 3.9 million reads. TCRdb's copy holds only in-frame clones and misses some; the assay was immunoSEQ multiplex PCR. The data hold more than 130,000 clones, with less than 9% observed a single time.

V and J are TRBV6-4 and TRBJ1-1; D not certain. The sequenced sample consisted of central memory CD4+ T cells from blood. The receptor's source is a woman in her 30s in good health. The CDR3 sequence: CASTTIATSEAFF. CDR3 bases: TGTGCCAGCACTACCATCGCGACAAGTGAAGCTTTCTTT.